The 30 T cell receptor beta chains reported below all come from one sample, sequenced in a study of T cell responses to AZD1222 COVID-19 vaccine. Only in-frame clones appear in the TCRdb table, and some are missing; sequencing was by immunoSEQ multiplex PCR. This sample has more than 100,000 clones; around 90% occur once, and the top ten carry under 3%. The source was peripheral blood, collected 28 days after the second AZD1222 dose. Receptor source: an adult who received the AZD1222 COVID-19 vaccine.

The genes are TRBV11-3 and TRBJ2-7; maybe TRBD1 (6 bases). This CDR3 has 13 amino acids. V gave up 7 bases and J gave up 6 bases, with 16 bases separating them. Germline CDR1 and CDR2: SGHNT and YENEEA. CDR3 in amino acids: CASTPGAGSEQYF. CDR3 sequence (DNA): TGTGCCAGCACCCCAGGGGCTGGCAGCGAGCAGTACTTC.

The chain employs TRBV5-1 and TRBJ2-5, with TRBD2 matching 7 bases. CDR1 and CDR2 (germline): SGHRS, YFSETQ. V shed 4 bases and J 1 base; nucleotides not matched to a gene: 10. The CDR3 totals 16 residues. CDR3 coding DNA: TGCGCCAGCAGCCCGGGCGCTGGGGGGGGCCAAGAGACCCAGTACTTC. Its translation: CASSPGAGGGQETQYF.

This clone was counted between two and nine times. The gene calls are TRBV6-5 and TRBJ2-2, with a tentative D call TRBD1 (6 bases). The CDR3 runs to 14 residues. Trimming shortened V by 4 bases and J by 7 bases, and 13 bases separated the two germline ends. Germline CDR1 and CDR2: MNHEY and SVGAGI. The CDR3 DNA is TGTGCCAGCAGTTCTAAGGCAGGGGTCGGGGAGCTGTTTTTT. Encoded protein: CASSSKAGVGELFF.

V gene TRBV11-2 combines with J gene TRBJ2-2; D perhaps matches TRBD2 (5 bases). The CDR3 length is 16 residues. Germline CDR1 and CDR2: SGHAT and FQNNGV. V was pared by 1 base and J by 5 bases, with 14 bases between. The CDR3 loop reads CASSLVGGIVTGELFF. The CDR3 bases are TGTGCCAGCAGCTTAGTTGGAGGTATCGTAACCGGGGAGCTGTTTTTT. Complete variable domain (other parts from reference TRBV11-2 and TRBJ2-2): EAGVAQSPRYKIIEKRQSVAFWCNPISGHATLYWYQQILGQGPKLLIQFQNNGVVDDSQLPKDRFSAERLKGVDSTLKIQPAKLEDSAVYLCASSLVGGIVTGELFFGEGSRLTVL.

The chain links TRBV27 to TRBJ1-6; D remains ambiguous. Trimming cost V 2 bases and J 10 bases, with 6 bases left between them. This CDR3 region has 12 residues. Germline loops: CDR1 MNHEY, CDR2 SMNVEV (reference sequence). Written as DNA, the CDR3 is TGTGCCAGCAGTTTAAACGGATCACCCCTCCACTTT. It translates to CASSLNGSPLHF.

This clone was detected ten times or more. This chain joins TRBV6-2 or TRBV6-3 and TRBJ2-3; the D is unclear. V was shortened by 0 bases and J by 8 bases, with 9 bases between the two germline ends. Germline V CDR1 and CDR2: MNHEY, SVGEGT. The CDR3 totals 13 residues. The CDR3 region is CASSYSNVATQYF. DNA of the CDR3: TGTGCCAGCAGTTACTCGAACGTTGCTACGCAGTATTTT.

The rearrangement joins TRBV4-3 to TRBJ1-2; D may be TRBD1 (5 bases). V lost 2 bases, J lost 4 bases, and 11 bases lay in between. Germline loops: CDR1 LGHNA, CDR2 YSLEER. This CDR3 is built from 14 residues. The CDR3: CASSQNRGGYGYTF. DNA of the CDR3: TGCGCCAGCAGCCAAAATCGGGGGGGCTATGGCTACACCTTC.

The genes are TRBV7-2 and TRBJ2-5; weak D call: TRBD2 (5 bases). V gave up 5 bases and J gave up 5 bases, with 15 bases separating them. The CDR3 runs to 14 residues. Germline assignment: CDR1 SGHTA and CDR2 FQGNSA. The CDR3 DNA sequence: TGTGCCAGCAGCCCCGGGGTGAGGTTGGAGACCCAGTACTTC. Protein sequence: CASSPGVRLETQYF.

The V gene is TRBV18, the J gene TRBJ2-7; no clear D. Deletions cut 0 bases from V and 0 bases from J, with 6 bases between. The CDR3 loop spans 14 amino acids. CDR1 is KGHSH and CDR2 is LQKENI in the germline V gene. This CDR3 is CASSPPVTSYEQYF. DNA of the CDR3: TGTGCCAGCTCACCACCGGTCACCTCCTACGAGCAGTACTTC.

V usage is TRBV6-5 and J usage is TRBJ1-6; D not resolved. The CDR3 length is 14 residues. V was cut by 7 bases and J by 7 bases, with 14 bases left in between. Germline CDR1 and CDR2: MNHEY and SVGAGI. CDR3 in DNA: TGTGCCAGCACGGGTACAGTGCCCAATTCACCCCTCCACTTT. As protein: CASTGTVPNSPLHF.

The chain recombines TRBV13 with TRBJ1-2, with a weak D call TRBD1 (6 bases). This CDR3 has 14 amino acids. Between the trimmed V and J ends, which lost 8 bases and 2 bases, there was a span of 15 bases. The germline CDR1 and CDR2 sequences are PRHDT and FYEKMQ (reference sequence). CDR3 protein: CASHRGAGNYGYTF. The CDR3 DNA sequence: TGTGCCAGCCACCGGGGGGCGGGGAACTATGGCTACACCTTC. Full variable domain (missing parts from reference TRBV13 and TRBJ1-2): AAGVIQSPRHLIKEKRETATLKCYPIPRHDTVYWYQQGPGQDPQFLISFYEKMQSDKGSIPDRFSAQQFSDYHSELNMSSLELGDSALYFCASHRGAGNYGYTFGSGTRLTVV.

V gene TRBV3-1 (or the pseudogene TRBV3-2) combines with J gene TRBJ2-3; tentative D call: TRBD2 (5 bases). V was clipped by 4 bases and J by 4 bases, with 6 bases between them. This CDR3 is 12 amino acids long. Germline V CDR1 and CDR2: LGHDT, YNNKEL (reference sequence). The CDR3 nucleotides are TGTGCCAGCAGCCCCGGGGCAGATACGCAGTATTTT. It codes for CASSPGADTQYF.

This clone has just one count. The chain joins TRBV6-5 to TRBJ1-1; D not certain. CDR1 is MNHEY and CDR2 is SVGAGI in the germline V gene. The CDR3 is made up of 11 amino acids. Trimming left V 7 bases short and J 5 bases short, with 8 bases between. Here the CDR3 DNA reads TGTGCCAGCAATGGAGGGACTGAAGCTTTCTTT. Its translation is CASNGGTEAFF.

The chain couples TRBV5-1 to TRBJ1-3; no clear D gene. Per the germline V gene, CDR1 is SGHRS and CDR2 is YFSETQ. The CDR3 consists of 17 residues. V was cut by 4 bases and J by 0 bases, with 17 bases left in between. In DNA form, the CDR3 reads TGCGCCAGCAGCGCGGTGGTGAACAGAGCCTCTGGAAACACCATATATTTT. It codes for CASSAVVNRASGNTIYF. The whole variable domain, filled in from reference TRBV5-1 and TRBJ1-3, reads KAGVTQTPRYLIKTRGQQVTLSCSPISGHRSVSWYQQTPGQGLQFLFEYFSETQRNKGNFPGRFSGRQFSNSRSEMNVSTLELGDSALYLCASSAVVNRASGNTIYFGEGSWLTVV.

The chain links TRBV5-1 to TRBJ1-6, with D perhaps matching TRBD1 (5 bases). The CDR3 contains 16 residues. Trimming took 4 bases from V and 1 from J, leaving 12 bases between them. The V gene's germline CDR1 is SGHRS and CDR2 YFSETQ. The CDR3 DNA is TGCGCCAGCAGCCCGGGGGTGGCGTCCTATAATTCACCCCTCCACTTT. This encodes CASSPGVASYNSPLHF.

The CDR3 here is CAWDGGDRGAYEQYF. CDR3 coding DNA: TGTGCCTGGGACGGTGGGGACAGGGGGGCCTACGAGCAGTACTTC. V is TRBV30 and J is TRBJ2-7; 11 bases agree with TRBD1. Germline-derived CDR1 and CDR2 are GTSNPN and SVGIG (reference sequence). J gave up 2 bases and V 5 bases, and 8 bases lay outside the gene matches. The CDR3 is 15 amino acids.

This chain connects TRBV29-1 to TRBJ1-2, with unresolved D. Germline CDR1 reads SQVTM; CDR2 reads ANQGSEA. This CDR3 comprises 12 residues. V dropped 7 bases and J dropped 2 bases, with 11 bases sitting between them. CDR3 nucleotide sequence: TGCAGCGCAACAGCGGGGAACTATGGCTACACCTTC. Protein product: CSATAGNYGYTF.

This clone was observed a single time. The J gene is TRBJ1-1, the V gene TRBV9, with D possibly TRBD1 on 6 matching bases. The CDR3 spans 14 residues. CDR1 and CDR2 from the germline V gene are SGDLS and YYNGEE. V dropped 4 bases and J dropped 2 bases, with 12 bases sitting between them. Here the CDR3 reads CASSSEQGNTEAFF. The DNA for the CDR3 is TGTGCCAGCAGCAGTGAACAGGGAAACACTGAAGCTTTCTTT.

The V and J genes are TRBV2 and TRBJ1-6; possibly TRBD1 for D (6 bases). Germline-derived CDR1 and CDR2 are SNHLY and FYNNEI. The CDR3 loop spans 14 amino acids. The germline V and J ends were trimmed by 5 bases and 7 bases, with 12 bases remaining between them. The DNA of the CDR3 is TGTGCCAGCAGTAGGGGGGCGCGAAATTCACCCCTCCACTTT. This gives the protein CASSRGARNSPLHF. The whole variable domain, remainder taken from reference TRBV2 and TRBJ1-6, is EPEVTQTPSHQVTQMGQEVILRCVPISNHLYFYWYRQILGQKVEFLVSFYNNEISEKSEIFDDQFSVERPDGSNFTLKIRSTKLEDSAMYFCASSRGARNSPLHFGNGTRLTVT.

This clone has just one count. The chain is built from TRBV6-1 and TRBJ2-5; 10 positions agree with TRBD2. The trim removed 2 bases at V and 1 base at J, leaving 7 bases unmatched. Looked up from germline, CDR1 is MNHNS and CDR2 is SASEGT. The CDR3 is 17 residues long. CDR3 nucleotides: TGTGCCAGCAGTGAACAGCCGGGACTAGCGATCCAAGAGACCCAGTACTTC. The encoded protein is CASSEQPGLAIQETQYF.

The chain employs TRBV13 and TRBJ1-2; possibly TRBD1 for D (5 bases). Trimming pared 3 bases from V and 10 bases from J, leaving 12 bases between. Germline loops: CDR1 PRHDT, CDR2 FYEKMQ (reference sequence). CDR3 size: 12 residues. The CDR3 here is CASSLGVGVYTF. The CDR3 DNA is TGTGCCAGCAGCTTGGGCGTGGGGGTCTACACCTTC.

This clone was seen more than once but under ten times. The rearrangement links TRBV2 to TRBJ1-1; D unresolved. V gave up 9 bases and J gave up 2 bases, with 13 bases separating them. CDR1 and CDR2 (germline): SNHLY, FYNNEI. This CDR3 contains 13 residues. The CDR3 sequence: CASLRFFNTEAFF. The CDR3 DNA is TGTGCCAGTCTGAGATTCTTTAACACTGAAGCTTTCTTT.

The chain uses TRBV11-1 and TRBJ2-3, with D hard to call. This CDR3 is built from 15 residues. Trimming left V 2 bases short and J 0 bases short, with 9 bases between. Germline CDR1 and CDR2: SGHAT and FQDESV (reference sequence). The CDR3 nucleotides are TGTGCCAGCAGCTTACTACAGTCTAGCACAGATACGCAGTATTTT. This translates into CASSLLQSSTDTQYF. Based on the CDR3 plus reference TRBV11-1 and TRBJ2-3, the full variable domain is EAEVAQSPRYKITEKSQAVAFWCDPISGHATLYWYRQILGQGPELLVQFQDESVVDDSQLPKDRFSAERLKGVDSTLKIQPAELGDSAMYLCASSLLQSSTDTQYFGPGTRLTVL.

The chain couples TRBV7-2 to TRBJ1-2, with unresolved D. The V gene lost 5 bases and the J gene lost 4 bases, with 11 bases spanning the gap. This CDR3 contains 13 residues. The V gene's germline CDR1 is SGHTA and CDR2 FQGNSA. CDR3 coding DNA: TGTGCCAGCAGCGTACCCGAAGTCTATGGCTACACCTTC. The encoded protein is CASSVPEVYGYTF.

The CDR3 here is CASTPAGGRYEQYF. Here the CDR3 DNA reads TGTGCCAGCACCCCAGCGGGGGGCCGCTACGAGCAGTACTTC. The chain links TRBV7-2 to TRBJ2-7, with 9 bases fitting TRBD2. V shed 7 bases and J 3 bases; nucleotides not matched to a gene: 7. Germline V gene data show CDR1 as SGHTA and CDR2 as FQGNSA. This CDR3 has 14 amino acids.

This sequence joins TRBV7-9 and TRBJ1-5; weak D call: TRBD1 (5 bases). Germline V gene sequence: CDR1 SEHNR, CDR2 FQNEAQ (reference sequence). The CDR3 runs 16 residues. Trimming removed 3 bases from V and 0 bases from J, with 12 bases in between. The CDR3 DNA is TGTGCCAGCAGCTTGTCCGCAGGGTATAGCAATCAGCCCCAGCATTTT. As protein: CASSLSAGYSNQPQHF.

The chain employs TRBV14 and TRBJ2-2; D unresolved. This CDR3 spans 13 amino acids. V lost 0 bases, J lost 7 bases, and 6 bases lay in between. In germline, CDR1 is SGHDN, CDR2 FVKESK. This chain's CDR3 is CASSQDLIGELFF. The CDR3 DNA reads as TGTGCCAGCAGCCAAGATCTCATCGGGGAGCTGTTTTTT.

In regard to this clone: A read error may account for a junction end that differs from germline. The chain couples TRBV7-2 to TRBJ1-5, with 8 bases aligning to TRBD1. Germline CDR1 reads SGHTA; CDR2 reads FQGNSA. The CDR3 is 15 residues long. This CDR3 is CVSSSTGARNQPQHF. The CDR3 DNA reads as TGTGTCAGCAGCTCGACAGGGGCCCGCAATCAGCCCCAGCATTTT.

This clone was seen once. The V gene is TRBV9, the J gene TRBJ1-2, with D perhaps matching TRBD1 (5 bases). Trimming removed 6 bases from V and 2 bases from J, with 17 bases in between. There are 15 residues in the CDR3. The germline V gene encodes CDR1 SGDLS and CDR2 YYNGEE. The CDR3 loop reads CASTLSQGSNYGYTF. CDR3 coding DNA: TGTGCCAGCACCCTGTCCCAGGGCTCGAACTATGGCTACACCTTC.

This clone was detected only a few times. V and J are TRBV15 and TRBJ1-5; D possibly corresponds to TRBD1 (5 bases). Germline V lookup: CDR1 LNHNV, CDR2 YYDKDF (reference sequence). V lost 8 bases and J 6 bases, leaving 14 bases between the germline ends. This CDR3 region has 13 residues. CDR3 nucleotide sequence: TGTGCCACCGGAAGGGACCCGGGTCAGCCCCAGCATTTT. It codes for CATGRDPGQPQHF.